Listed here are 25 T cell receptor beta chains from one sample, sequenced in a study of blood T cell repertoires in COVID-19. Sequencing used immunoSEQ multiplex PCR; TCRdb keeps in-frame clones, though not all of them. The sample shows under 250,000 clones, more than 75% of them seen only once. What was sequenced was peripheral blood. These receptors were collected from a woman aged 40 to 50 with acute or convalescent COVID-19.

This clone was recorded only once. The V gene is TRBV19, the J gene TRBJ1-1, with D tentatively TRBD1 (6 bases). CDR1 is LNHDA and CDR2 is SQIVND in the germline V gene (reference sequence). This CDR3 contains 12 residues. V was cut by 5 bases and J by 7 bases, with 11 bases left in between. DNA for the CDR3: TGTGCCAGTAGTTACGGACAGTTTGAAGCTTTCTTT. Translated, it gives CASSYGQFEAFF.

This chain uses TRBV29-1 with TRBJ1-4; possible D gene TRBD1, 6 bases. Germline V gene sequence: CDR1 SQVTM, CDR2 ANQGSEA. V dropped 7 bases and J dropped 4 bases, with 7 bases sitting between them. This CDR3 comprises 11 residues. The CDR3 loop reads CSADSNEKLFF. The CDR3 bases are TGCAGCGCGGACAGTAATGAAAAACTGTTTTTT.

This sequence joins TRBV19 and TRBJ2-2; perhaps TRBD1 as D (5 bases). Germline V CDR1 and CDR2: LNHDA, SQIVND (reference sequence). The V and J ends lost 4 bases and 0 bases respectively, with 12 bases between them. The CDR3 totals 16 residues. CDR3 sequence (DNA): TGTGCCAGTAGTAAAGGGGTGGCTGCGAACACCGGGGAGCTGTTTTTT. It translates to CASSKGVAANTGELFF.

The rearrangement uses TRBV28 and TRBJ1-2; D is ambiguous. Deletions cut 2 bases from V and 8 bases from J, with 6 bases between. The CDR3 is made up of 11 amino acids. The V gene's germline CDR1 is MDHEN and CDR2 SYDVKM. Here the CDR3 reads CASSLDIGYTF. The CDR3, as DNA: TGTGCCAGCAGTTTAGACATCGGCTACACCTTC.

In DNA form, the CDR3 reads TGTGCCAGCAGTTACTCCGGACAGGGGAACTATGGCTACACCTTC. It is translated as CASSYSGQGNYGYTF. The chain employs TRBV6-5 and TRBJ1-2; 9 bases are shared with TRBD1. J lost 2 bases, V lost 0 bases, and 1 base had no gene match. The CDR3 loop spans 15 amino acids. Per germline, CDR1 MNHEY and CDR2 SVGAGI.

This rearrangement joins TRBV29-1 to TRBJ1-1; D might be TRBD1 (6 bases). V lost 3 bases, J lost 2 bases, and 13 bases lay in between. CDR3 size: 14 residues. The V gene's germline CDR1 is SQVTM and CDR2 ANQGSEA. In DNA, the CDR3 is TGCAGCGTTGATCCGGGCAGGGGCAACACTGAAGCTTTCTTT. Translation: CSVDPGRGNTEAFF.

The V call is TRBV23-1, the J call TRBJ2-3; 8 bases line up with TRBD2. TRBV23-1 is an ORF; its function is uncertain. The CDR3 length is 16 residues. The J segment lost 3 bases and the V segment lost 1 base, leaving 6 bases of the junction unmatched. DNA of the CDR3: TGCGCCAGCAGTCAATTTGACGGGAGGGCGACAGATACGCAGTATTTT. Translating it yields CASSQFDGRATDTQYF.

The V call is TRBV7-2, the J call TRBJ1-6; the match to TRBD1 covers 8 bases. The CDR3 runs to 13 residues. Germline trimming cut 6 bases from V and 10 bases from J; bases unmatched to any gene: 5. Germline V gene lookup returns CDR1 SGHTA and CDR2 FQGNSA. The CDR3 is CASRGQGISPLHF. CDR3 DNA sequence: TGTGCCAGCAGAGGACAGGGAATATCACCCCTCCACTTT.

The chain is built from TRBV5-1 and TRBJ2-1; the D gene is possibly TRBD1 (5 bases). The CDR3 contains 13 residues. CDR1 is SGHRS and CDR2 is YFSETQ in the germline V gene. V was cut by 2 bases and J by 8 bases, with 11 bases left in between. The CDR3 protein is CASSLAGLHEQFF. Here the CDR3 DNA reads TGCGCCAGCAGCTTAGCAGGGTTGCATGAGCAGTTCTTC.

V is TRBV3-1 (or the pseudogene TRBV3-2) and J is TRBJ1-4, with D unresolved. The CDR3 is 20 amino acids. The germline CDR1 and CDR2 sequences are LGHDT and YNNKEL (reference sequence). Between the trimmed V and J ends, which lost 0 bases and 0 bases, there was a span of 20 bases. DNA of the CDR3: TGTGCCAGCAGCCAAGATCTGCTAGAGGCACCGTCCTCAACTAATGAAAAACTGTTTTTT. It is translated as CASSQDLLEAPSSTNEKLFF.

The chain links TRBV5-1 to TRBJ2-5, with D possibly TRBD2 on 6 matching bases. The ends were cut back, 2 bases at V and 5 bases at J, with 16 bases in the middle. Germline CDR1 and CDR2: SGHRS and YFSETQ. The CDR3 has 15 residues. The CDR3 loop reads CASSFSTGSLETQYF. The DNA of the CDR3 is TGCGCCAGCAGCTTTAGTACCGGGAGCCTGGAGACCCAGTACTTC.

This chain links TRBV7-8 with TRBJ1-3; D remains ambiguous. This CDR3 has 13 amino acids. V was pared by 8 bases and J by 4 bases, with 12 bases between. The germline gives CDR1 SGHVS, CDR2 FQNEAQ. CDR3 in amino acids: CASALGGGNTIYF. The CDR3, as DNA: TGTGCCAGCGCCCTGGGCGGGGGAAACACCATATATTTT.

The chain couples TRBV14 to TRBJ1-1, with unresolved D. This CDR3 spans 15 amino acids. The germline V and J ends were trimmed by 4 bases and 5 bases, with 17 bases remaining between them. The germline V gene has CDR1 SGHDN and CDR2 FVKESK. The CDR3 region is CASSLLPGDLTEAFF. In DNA form, the CDR3 reads TGTGCCAGCAGCCTATTGCCAGGTGATTTAACTGAAGCTTTCTTT. The variable domain in full, completed from reference TRBV14 and TRBJ1-1, reads EAGVTQFPSHSVIEKGQTVTLRCDPISGHDNLYWYRRVMGKEIKFLLHFVKESKQDESGMPNNRFLAERTGGTYSTLKVQPAELEDSGVYFCASSLLPGDLTEAFFGQGTRLTVV.

The chain carries TRBV27 and TRBJ2-1; 11 bases agree with TRBD2. The CDR3 is 16 residues long. Germline V gives CDR1 MNHEY, CDR2 SMNVEV (reference sequence). Trimming at V came to 5 bases and at J to 5 bases, leaving 8 bases not matched to a gene. CDR3 in amino acids: CASSRGLADSNNEQFF. Here the CDR3 DNA reads TGTGCCAGCAGTAGGGGACTAGCGGATAGTAACAATGAGCAGTTCTTC.

This chain joins TRBV7-9 and TRBJ1-3; D not certain. CDR1 and CDR2 from the germline V gene are SEHNR and FQNEAQ (reference sequence). The CDR3 covers 16 residues. Trimming stripped 4 bases from V and 0 bases from J, with 13 bases between. This CDR3 reads CASSSQKTLSGNTIYF. CDR3 bases: TGTGCCAGCAGCTCCCAGAAGACACTCTCTGGAAACACCATATATTTT.

This chain uses TRBV25-1 with TRBJ1-3; weak D call: TRBD1 (5 bases). The length of the CDR3 is 16 residues. Germline CDR1 and CDR2: MGHDK and SYGVNS. V was clipped by 3 bases and J by 0 bases, with 12 bases between them. CDR3 sequence reads: CASSDPRQSSGNTIYF. CDR3 bases: TGTGCCAGCAGTGACCCCAGACAGAGCTCTGGAAACACCATATATTTT.

CDR3 coding DNA: TGCAGTGCTAGTACTAGCGGGGAGCTAGCCAAAAACATTCAGTACTTC. As protein: CSASTSGELAKNIQYF. The J gene is TRBJ2-4, the V gene TRBV20-1, with TRBD2 identical over 10 bases. The CDR3 extends over 16 amino acids. The germline gives CDR1 DFQATT, CDR2 SNEGSKA (reference sequence). Unmatched junction bases numbered 5, after V lost 3 bases and J lost 0 bases.

This clone was picked up a small number of times. The chain joins TRBV29-1 to TRBJ2-2, with unresolved D. This CDR3 is 13 amino acids long. V lost 0 bases to trimming and J lost 0 bases, with 2 bases between them. Germline assignment: CDR1 SQVTM and CDR2 ANQGSEA. The chain's CDR3 is CSVEDANTGELFF. The CDR3, as DNA: TGCAGCGTTGAAGACGCGAACACCGGGGAGCTGTTTTTT.

The chain couples TRBV15 to TRBJ1-1; TRBD1 matches 7 bases. The CDR3 length is 15 residues. Trimming removed 2 bases from V and 1 base from J; junction bases left unmatched: 4. Looked up from germline, CDR1 is LNHNV and CDR2 is YYDKDF (reference sequence). The CDR3 coding sequence is TGTGCCACCAGCAGATCCCGGACAGGGAACACTGAAGCTTTCTTT. This gives the protein CATSRSRTGNTEAFF.

This chain links TRBV30 with TRBJ1-5; 7 nucleotides match TRBD1. Losses at the gene ends were 2 bases for V and 11 bases for J; bases not matched to a gene: 15. Per germline, CDR1 GTSNPN and CDR2 SVGIG (reference sequence). The CDR3 is made up of 15 amino acids. The CDR3 region is CAWSPIDRVVGAQHF. The CDR3 DNA reads TGTGCCTGGAGTCCCATTGACAGGGTAGTTGGAGCCCAGCATTTT.

The J gene is TRBJ1-4, the V gene TRBV28, with 9 nucleotides matching TRBD1. Germline lookup yields CDR1 MDHEN and CDR2 SYDVKM. With V trimmed by 2 bases and J by 8 bases, 6 bases remained unmatched. The CDR3 sequence is 15 residues long. CDR3 sequence: CASSLPGQGWEKLFF. Written as DNA, the CDR3 is TGTGCCAGCAGTTTACCGGGACAGGGATGGGAAAAACTGTTTTTT.

This chain connects TRBV4-3 to TRBJ2-7; D remains unclear. V lost 0 bases, J lost 0 bases, and 9 bases lay in between. The germline CDR1 and CDR2 sequences are LGHNA and YSLEER. This CDR3 is built from 15 residues. CDR3 sequence (DNA): TGCGCCAGCAGCCAAGATTCTTACTCCTCCTACGAGCAGTACTTC. Protein: CASSQDSYSSYEQYF.

To note about this clone: Other nucleotide sequences in the sample specify the same CDR3. The rearrangement links TRBV5-1 to TRBJ1-4; 11 bases fit TRBD1. Germline trimming cut 7 bases from V and 0 bases from J; bases unmatched to any gene: 5. Germline loops: CDR1 SGHRS, CDR2 YFSETQ. This CDR3 comprises 16 residues. The CDR3 region has the DNA TGCGCCAGCTCCCCGGGACAGGGGGCAACTAATGAAAAACTGTTTTTT. Its translation: CASSPGQGATNEKLFF.

The chain carries TRBV6-1 and TRBJ1-5; 9 nucleotides line up with TRBD1. V trimming: 3 bases; J trimming: 7 bases; junction bases outside the gene matches: 7. CDR1 and CDR2 (germline): MNHNS, SASEGT. The CDR3 length is 15 residues. CDR3 amino acids: CASSDPTGGGQPQHF. DNA for the CDR3: TGTGCCAGCAGTGATCCAACAGGGGGCGGACAGCCCCAGCATTTT.

The chain carries TRBV27 and TRBJ1-3, with D unclear. V lost 4 bases, J lost 0 bases, and 7 bases lay in between. Germline V gene data show CDR1 as MNHEY and CDR2 as SMNVEV (reference sequence). CDR3 length: 14 amino acids. CDR3 in DNA: TGTGCCAGCAGTTCTCAGAACTCTGGAAACACCATATATTTT. Translating gives CASSSQNSGNTIYF.